This entry lists 16 T cell receptor beta chains sequenced from one sample in a study of blood T cell repertoires in COVID-19. The method was immunoSEQ multiplex PCR; TCRdb's version includes in-frame clones alone and lacks a portion of them. The sample includes some 160,000 clones, about 80% seen only once; the top ten take around 3.2%. The source material was PBMCs or T cells enriched from blood (not recorded which). These receptor sequences come from a woman aged 60 to 75 who had recovered from COVID-19.

The genes are TRBV5-1 and TRBJ2-3; TRBD2 agrees at 8 bases. The CDR3 is made up of 14 amino acids. V dropped 7 bases and J dropped 1; count of bases not matched to a gene: 5. Germline assignment: CDR1 SGHRS and CDR2 YFSETQ. CDR3 loop: CASVRAGGTDTQYF. In nucleotides, the CDR3 is TGCGCCAGCGTTCGAGCGGGGGGCACAGATACGCAGTATTTT.

This clone was counted only a few times. The chain links TRBV19 to TRBJ1-2; TRBD1 agrees at 8 bases. The V segment lost 6 bases and the J segment 4 bases; nucleotides outside the gene matches: 19. CDR3 size: 18 residues. Germline assignment: CDR1 LNHDA and CDR2 SQIVND (reference sequence). CDR3 bases: TGTGCCAGTAGAGACAGGGGCTGGGGTTCGAGAGGCTCCTATGGCTACACCTTC. This encodes CASRDRGWGSRGSYGYTF.

This sequence joins TRBV9 and TRBJ1-1; the D is unclear. Trimming shortened V by 4 bases and J by 5 bases, and 9 bases separated the two germline ends. This CDR3 is built from 12 residues. CDR1 and CDR2 (germline): SGDLS, YYNGEE. CDR3 bases: TGTGCCAGCAGCCCTCCGGGTACTGAAGCTTTCTTT. Protein sequence: CASSPPGTEAFF.

This sequence joins TRBV30 and TRBJ1-1, with TRBD1 matching 8 bases. Germline V gene lookup returns CDR1 GTSNPN and CDR2 SVGIG (reference sequence). Trimming took 0 bases from V and 5 from J; bases not matched to a gene: 11. The CDR3 is made up of 16 amino acids. The CDR3 DNA sequence: TGTGCCTGGAGTGTTGGTTACGGACAGGGAGGGACTGAAGCTTTCTTT. Residues: CAWSVGYGQGGTEAFF.

In nucleotides, the CDR3 is TGTGCCACCAGTGGCTCCGGGACAGGCACAGATACGCAGTATTTT. Its translation: CATSGSGTGTDTQYF. The chain links TRBV24-1 to TRBJ2-3; TRBD1 agrees at 7 bases. CDR3 length: 15 amino acids. Looked up from germline, CDR1 is KGHDR and CDR2 is SFDVKD. The V and J ends lost 5 bases and 1 base, in that order; junction bases with no gene match: 5.

This rearrangement joins TRBV9 to TRBJ1-2; tentatively, D is TRBD1 (5 bases). Germline V gene data show CDR1 as SGDLS and CDR2 as YYNGEE. V lost 0 bases, J lost 7 bases, and 16 bases lay in between. This CDR3 is 15 amino acids long. CDR3 region: CASSVDPRGDLGYTF. The CDR3 nucleotides are TGTGCCAGCAGCGTAGACCCCCGGGGGGATCTTGGCTACACCTTC.

The rearrangement uses TRBV6-1 and TRBJ1-3; a possible D gene is TRBD1 (6 bases). Trimming shortened V by 3 bases and J by 1 base, and 16 bases separated the two germline ends. This CDR3 spans 17 amino acids. Germline V gene sequence: CDR1 MNHNS, CDR2 SASEGT. CDR3 sequence: CASSDGTGLSSGNTIYF. CDR3 DNA sequence: TGTGCCAGCAGTGACGGAACAGGGCTATCTTCTGGAAACACCATATATTTT.

The chain couples TRBV5-6 to TRBJ1-2, with D possibly being TRBD1 (6 bases). CDR1 and CDR2 (germline): SGHDT, YYEEEE. This CDR3 region has 16 residues. V was cut by 2 bases and J by 2 bases, with 16 bases left in between. CDR3 DNA: TGTGCCAGCAGCTTTGGAGGGGGGGCAGCGAACTATGGCTACACCTTC. Translating gives CASSFGGGAANYGYTF. Full variable domain (remainder filled in from reference TRBV5-6 and TRBJ1-2): DAGVTQSPTHLIKTRGQQVTLRCSPKSGHDTVSWYQQALGQGPQFIFQYYEEEERQRGNFPDRFSGHQFPNYSSELNVNALLLGDSALYLCASSFGGGAANYGYTFGSGTRLTVV.

This chain joins TRBV18 and TRBJ1-1; D perhaps matches TRBD1 (6 bases). Trimming left V 1 base short and J 1 base short, with 7 bases between. Germline V gene lookup returns CDR1 KGHSH and CDR2 LQKENI. The CDR3 is 14 amino acids. The CDR3 here is CASSPLTGNTEAFF. In DNA, the CDR3 is TGTGCCAGCTCACCACTGACAGGGAACACTGAAGCTTTCTTT.

This clone was observed a single time. The V gene is TRBV18, the J gene TRBJ1-1, with 9 bases fitting TRBD1. The CDR3 has 14 amino acids. Germline trimming cut 3 bases from V and 4 bases from J; bases unmatched to any gene: 3. Germline-derived CDR1 and CDR2 are KGHSH and LQKENI. The DNA of the CDR3 is TGTGCCAGCTCACCGGAGGGACAGGGCACTGAAGCTTTCTTT. As protein: CASSPEGQGTEAFF.

The chain couples TRBV5-4 to TRBJ2-4, with TRBD1 matching 8 bases. J lost 5 bases, V lost 1 base, and 5 bases had no gene match. CDR3 size: 15 residues. The germline CDR1 and CDR2 sequences are SGHNT and YYREEE (reference sequence). The CDR3 DNA is TGTGCCAGCAGCTTGTCAGGGGGCGCGGAAAACATTCAGTACTTC. Translated, it gives CASSLSGGAENIQYF.

The chain combines TRBV5-1 with TRBJ1-1; no definite D call. V lost 7 bases and J 1 base, leaving 14 bases between the germline ends. Germline CDR1 SGHRS, CDR2 YFSETQ. This CDR3 spans 14 amino acids. This CDR3 is CASHPRFGNTEAFF. In nucleotides, the CDR3 is TGCGCCAGCCACCCCAGGTTCGGGAACACTGAAGCTTTCTTT.

CDR3 sequence: CASSQEAGNTEAFF. CDR3 sequence (DNA): TGTGCCAGCAGCCAAGAAGCAGGGAACACTGAAGCTTTCTTT. This chain uses TRBV4-2 with TRBJ1-1, with D hard to call. The ends were cut back, 0 bases at V and 1 base at J, with 6 bases in the middle. From germline, CDR1 is LGHNA and CDR2 YNFKEQ. The CDR3 spans 14 residues.

J is TRBJ1-2 and V is TRBV6-5, with TRBD1 matching over 7 bases. After removal of 6 bases from V and 8 bases from J, the junction contained 6 bases not matched to a gene. Germline CDR1 MNHEY, CDR2 SVGAGI. The CDR3 contains 12 residues. The CDR3 reads CASRPGTAGYTF. CDR3 DNA: TGTGCCAGCAGACCCGGGACAGCGGGCTACACCTTC.

The rearrangement joins TRBV6-5 to TRBJ2-4; D possibly corresponds to TRBD2 (5 bases). This CDR3 contains 12 residues. Trimming pared 8 bases from V and 6 bases from J, leaving 11 bases between. Germline CDR1 MNHEY, CDR2 SVGAGI. CDR3 amino acids: CASSDWGNIQYF. The CDR3 DNA reads TGTGCCAGCTCGGACTGGGGAAACATTCAGTACTTC.

This clone was seen a few times. V gene TRBV5-4 combines with J gene TRBJ2-7, with 7 bases matching TRBD2. This CDR3 contains 13 residues. CDR1 is SGHNT and CDR2 is YYREEE in the germline V gene (reference sequence). Germline trimming cut 3 bases from V and 6 bases from J; bases unmatched to any gene: 6. CDR3 nucleotides: TGTGCCAGCAGCTCCCGAGGGAGGGGCGAGCAGTACTTC. Its protein is CASSSRGRGEQYF.